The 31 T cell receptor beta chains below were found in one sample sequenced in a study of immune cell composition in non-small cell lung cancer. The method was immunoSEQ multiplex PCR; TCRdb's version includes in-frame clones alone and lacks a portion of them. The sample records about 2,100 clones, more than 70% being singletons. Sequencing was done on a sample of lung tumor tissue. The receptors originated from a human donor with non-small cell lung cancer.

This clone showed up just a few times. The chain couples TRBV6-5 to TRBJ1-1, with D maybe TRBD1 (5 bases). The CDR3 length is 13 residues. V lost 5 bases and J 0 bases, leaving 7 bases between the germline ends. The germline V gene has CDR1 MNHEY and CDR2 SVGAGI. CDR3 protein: CASSRQMNTEAFF. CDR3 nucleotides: TGTGCCAGCAGTCGACAGATGAACACTGAAGCTTTCTTT.

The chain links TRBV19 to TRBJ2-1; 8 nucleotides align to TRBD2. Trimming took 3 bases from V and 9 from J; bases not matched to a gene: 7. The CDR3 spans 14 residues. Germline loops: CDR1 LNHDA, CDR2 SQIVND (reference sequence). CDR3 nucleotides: TGTGCCAGTAGTATCCAACTAGCGGTAAGTGAGCAGTTCTTC. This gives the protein CASSIQLAVSEQFF. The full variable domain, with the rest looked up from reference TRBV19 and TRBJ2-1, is DGGITQSPKYLFRKEGQNVTLSCEQNLNHDAMYWYRQDPGQGLRLIYYSQIVNDFQKGDIAEGYSVSREKKESFPLTVTSAQKNPTAFYLCASSIQLAVSEQFFGPGTRLTVL.

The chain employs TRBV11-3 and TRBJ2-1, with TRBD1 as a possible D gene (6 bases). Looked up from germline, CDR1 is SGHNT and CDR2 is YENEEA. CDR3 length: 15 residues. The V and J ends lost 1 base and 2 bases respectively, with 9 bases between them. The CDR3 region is CASSLGTETYNEQFF. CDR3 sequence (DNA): TGTGCCAGCAGCTTAGGGACAGAGACCTACAATGAGCAGTTCTTC.

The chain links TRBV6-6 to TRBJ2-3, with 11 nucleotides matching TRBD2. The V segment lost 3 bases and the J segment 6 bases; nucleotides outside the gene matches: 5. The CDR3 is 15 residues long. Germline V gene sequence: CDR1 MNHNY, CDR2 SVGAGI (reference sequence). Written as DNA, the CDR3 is TGTGCCAGCAGTTATTCGACTAGCGGGAAGGATACGCAGTATTTT. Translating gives CASSYSTSGKDTQYF.

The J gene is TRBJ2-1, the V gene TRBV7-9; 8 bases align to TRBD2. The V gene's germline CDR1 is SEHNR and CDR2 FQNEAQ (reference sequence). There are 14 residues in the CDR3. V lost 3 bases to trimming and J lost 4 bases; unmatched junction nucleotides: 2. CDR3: CASSLTSAYNEQFF. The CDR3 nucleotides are TGTGCCAGCAGCTTGACTAGCGCGTACAATGAGCAGTTCTTC. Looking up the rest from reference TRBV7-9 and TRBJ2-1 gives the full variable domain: DTGVSQNPRHKITKRGQNVTFRCDPISEHNRLYWYRQTLGQGPEFLTYFQNEAQLEKSRLLSDRFSAERPKGSFSTLEIQRTEQGDSAMYLCASSLTSAYNEQFFGPGTRLTVL.

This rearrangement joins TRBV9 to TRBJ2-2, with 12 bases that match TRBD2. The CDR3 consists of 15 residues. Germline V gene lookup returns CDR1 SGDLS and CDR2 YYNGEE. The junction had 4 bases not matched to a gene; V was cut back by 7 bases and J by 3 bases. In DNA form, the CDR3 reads TGTGCCAGCGGTGGACTAGCGGGGCACACCGGGGAGCTGTTTTTT. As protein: CASGGLAGHTGELFF.

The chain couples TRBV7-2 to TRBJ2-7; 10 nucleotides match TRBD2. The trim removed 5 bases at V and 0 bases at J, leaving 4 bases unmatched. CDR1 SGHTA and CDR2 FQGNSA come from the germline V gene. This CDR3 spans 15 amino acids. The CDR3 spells CASSRASGSSYEQYF. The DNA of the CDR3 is TGTGCCAGCAGCCGTGCTAGCGGGAGCTCCTACGAGCAGTACTTC.

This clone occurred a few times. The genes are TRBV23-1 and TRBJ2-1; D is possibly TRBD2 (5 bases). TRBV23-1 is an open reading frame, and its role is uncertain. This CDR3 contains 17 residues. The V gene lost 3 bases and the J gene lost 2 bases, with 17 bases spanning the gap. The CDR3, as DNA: TGCGCCAGCAGTCAGGCACCGGACTGTCCAGCCTACAATGAGCAGTTCTTC. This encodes CASSQAPDCPAYNEQFF.

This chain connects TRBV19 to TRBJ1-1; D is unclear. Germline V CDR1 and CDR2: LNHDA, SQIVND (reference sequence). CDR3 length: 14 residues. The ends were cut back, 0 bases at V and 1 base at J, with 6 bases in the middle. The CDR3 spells CASSIEPGNTEAFF. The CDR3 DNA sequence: TGTGCCAGTAGTATAGAGCCCGGGAACACTGAAGCTTTCTTT.

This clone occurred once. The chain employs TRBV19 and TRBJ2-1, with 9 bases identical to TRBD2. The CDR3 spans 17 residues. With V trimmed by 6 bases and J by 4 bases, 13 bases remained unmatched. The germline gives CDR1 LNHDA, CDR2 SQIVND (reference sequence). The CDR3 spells CASSPSSSGGPYNEQFF. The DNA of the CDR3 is TGTGCCAGTAGCCCCTCGAGTAGCGGGGGCCCTTACAATGAGCAGTTCTTC. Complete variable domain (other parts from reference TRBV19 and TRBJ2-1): DGGITQSPKYLFRKEGQNVTLSCEQNLNHDAMYWYRQDPGQGLRLIYYSQIVNDFQKGDIAEGYSVSREKKESFPLTVTSAQKNPTAFYLCASSPSSSGGPYNEQFFGPGTRLTVL.

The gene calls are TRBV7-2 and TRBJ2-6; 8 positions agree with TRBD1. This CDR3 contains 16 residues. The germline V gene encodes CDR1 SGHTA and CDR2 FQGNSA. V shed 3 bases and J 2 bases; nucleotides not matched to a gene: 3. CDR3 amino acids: CASSFRGRTGANVLTF. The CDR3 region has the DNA TGTGCCAGCAGCTTCAGGGGGCGTACTGGGGCCAACGTCCTGACTTTC. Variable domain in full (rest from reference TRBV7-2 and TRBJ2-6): GAGVSQSPSNKVTEKGKDVELRCDPISGHTALYWYRQSLGQGLEFLIYFQGNSAPDKSGLPSDRFSAERTGGSVSTLTIQRTQQEDSAVYLCASSFRGRTGANVLTFGAGSRLTVL.

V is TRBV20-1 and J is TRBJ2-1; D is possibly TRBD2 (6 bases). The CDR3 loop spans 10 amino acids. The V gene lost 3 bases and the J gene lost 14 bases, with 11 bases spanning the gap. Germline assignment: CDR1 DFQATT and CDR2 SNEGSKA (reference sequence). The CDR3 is CSASGLSEFF. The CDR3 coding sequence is TGCAGTGCTAGTGGACTAAGTGAGTTCTTC.

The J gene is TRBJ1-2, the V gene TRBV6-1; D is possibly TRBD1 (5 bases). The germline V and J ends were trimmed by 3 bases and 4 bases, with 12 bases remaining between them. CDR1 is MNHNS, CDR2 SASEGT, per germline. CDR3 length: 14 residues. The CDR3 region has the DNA TGTGCCAGCAGTGACTGGGGGGGGTCCTATGGCTACACCTTC. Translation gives CASSDWGGSYGYTF.

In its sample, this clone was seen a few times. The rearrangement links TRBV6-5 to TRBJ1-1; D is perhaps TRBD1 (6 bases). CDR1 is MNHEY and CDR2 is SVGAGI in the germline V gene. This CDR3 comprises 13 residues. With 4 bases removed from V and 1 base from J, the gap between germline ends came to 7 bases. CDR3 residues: CASSWDTNTEAFF. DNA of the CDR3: TGTGCCAGCAGTTGGGACACGAACACTGAAGCTTTCTTT.

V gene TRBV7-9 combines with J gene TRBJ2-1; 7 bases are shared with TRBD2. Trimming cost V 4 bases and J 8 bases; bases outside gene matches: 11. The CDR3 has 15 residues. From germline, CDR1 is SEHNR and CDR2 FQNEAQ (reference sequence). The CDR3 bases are TGTGCCAGCAGCTCGCCCGAGCGGGATAAGTATGAGCAGTTCTTC. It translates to CASSSPERDKYEQFF.

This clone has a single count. The CDR3 DNA reads as TGTGCCAGCAGCTTCGGGACAGCCTACAATGAGCAGTTCTTC. The encoded protein is CASSFGTAYNEQFF. The chain joins TRBV7-9 to TRBJ2-1; 7 bases are shared with TRBD1. Germline assignment: CDR1 SEHNR and CDR2 FQNEAQ (reference sequence). The CDR3 has 14 amino acids. Trimming took 3 bases from V and 2 from J; bases not matched to a gene: 1.

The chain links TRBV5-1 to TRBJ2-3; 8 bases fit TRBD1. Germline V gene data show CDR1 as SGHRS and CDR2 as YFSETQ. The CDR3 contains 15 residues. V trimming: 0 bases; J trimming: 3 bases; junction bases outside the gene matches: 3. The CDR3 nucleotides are TGCGCCAGCAGCTTGGGGGACAGGACAACAGATACGCAGTATTTT. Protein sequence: CASSLGDRTTDTQYF.

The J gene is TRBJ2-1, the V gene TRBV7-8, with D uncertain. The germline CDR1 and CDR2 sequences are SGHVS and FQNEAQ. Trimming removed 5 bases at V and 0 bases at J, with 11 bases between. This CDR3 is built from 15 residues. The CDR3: CASSLKISSYNEQFF. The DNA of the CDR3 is TGTGCCAGCAGCCTGAAAATTAGCTCCTACAATGAGCAGTTCTTC.

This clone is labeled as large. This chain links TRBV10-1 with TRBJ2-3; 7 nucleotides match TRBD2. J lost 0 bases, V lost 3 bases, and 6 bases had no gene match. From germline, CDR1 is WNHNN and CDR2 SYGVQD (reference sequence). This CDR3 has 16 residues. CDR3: CASSETSAPSTDTQYF. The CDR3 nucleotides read TGCGCCAGCAGTGAAACTAGCGCCCCTAGCACAGATACGCAGTATTTT.

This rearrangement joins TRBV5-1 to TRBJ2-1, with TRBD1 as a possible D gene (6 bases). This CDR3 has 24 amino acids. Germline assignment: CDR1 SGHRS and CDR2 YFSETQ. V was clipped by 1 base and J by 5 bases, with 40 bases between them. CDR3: CASSLSVTGHPPPSPPQPNNEQFF. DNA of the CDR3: TGCGCCAGCAGCTTGTCGGTTACGGGACACCCACCCCCTTCCCCGCCCCAGCCAAACAATGAGCAGTTCTTC.

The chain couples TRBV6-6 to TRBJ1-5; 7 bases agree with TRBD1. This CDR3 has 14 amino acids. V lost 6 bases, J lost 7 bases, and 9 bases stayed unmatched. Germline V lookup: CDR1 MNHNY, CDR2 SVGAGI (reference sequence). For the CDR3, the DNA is TGTGCCAGCAGCCGGACAGGAGAGGGACAGCCCCAGCATTTT. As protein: CASSRTGEGQPQHF.

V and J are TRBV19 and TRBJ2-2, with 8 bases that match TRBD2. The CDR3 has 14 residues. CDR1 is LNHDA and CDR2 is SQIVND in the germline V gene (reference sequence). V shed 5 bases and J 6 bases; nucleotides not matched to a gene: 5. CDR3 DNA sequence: TGTGCCAGTAGTTCGGGCGGGAGGCCCGGGGAGCTGTTTTTT. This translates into CASSSGGRPGELFF.

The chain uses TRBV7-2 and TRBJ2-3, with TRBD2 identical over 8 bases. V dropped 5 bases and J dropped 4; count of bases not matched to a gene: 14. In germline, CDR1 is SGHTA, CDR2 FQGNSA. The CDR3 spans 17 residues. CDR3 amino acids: CASSRWNRLASADTQYF. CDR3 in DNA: TGTGCCAGCAGCCGATGGAACAGACTAGCGAGTGCAGATACGCAGTATTTT.

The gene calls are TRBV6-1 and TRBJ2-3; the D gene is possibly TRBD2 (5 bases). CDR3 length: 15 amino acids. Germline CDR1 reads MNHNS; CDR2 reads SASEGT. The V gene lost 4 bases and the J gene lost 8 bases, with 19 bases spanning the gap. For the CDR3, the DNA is TGTGCCAGCAGTGTTACCCGGGATAGCATCGGTACGCAGTATTTT. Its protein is CASSVTRDSIGTQYF.

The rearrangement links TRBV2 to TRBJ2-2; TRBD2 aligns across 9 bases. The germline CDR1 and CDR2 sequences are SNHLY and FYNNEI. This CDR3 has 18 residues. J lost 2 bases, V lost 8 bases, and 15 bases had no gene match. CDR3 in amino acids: CASLTTGGLAGNTGELFF. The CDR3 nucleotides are TGTGCCAGCCTAACTACCGGAGGTCTAGCGGGAAACACCGGGGAGCTGTTTTTT.

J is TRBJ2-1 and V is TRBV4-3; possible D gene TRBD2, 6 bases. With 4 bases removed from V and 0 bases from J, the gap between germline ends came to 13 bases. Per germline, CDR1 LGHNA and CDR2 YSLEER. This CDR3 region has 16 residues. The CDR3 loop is CASSRAGPSSYNEQFF. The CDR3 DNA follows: TGCGCCAGCAGCCGAGCGGGCCCGAGCTCCTACAATGAGCAGTTCTTC.

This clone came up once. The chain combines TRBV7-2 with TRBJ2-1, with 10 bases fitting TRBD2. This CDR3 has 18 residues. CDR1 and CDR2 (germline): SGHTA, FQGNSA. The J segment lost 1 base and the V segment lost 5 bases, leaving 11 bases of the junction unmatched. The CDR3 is CASSLTSGIPLSYNEQFF. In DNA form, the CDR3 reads TGTGCCAGCAGCCTAACTAGCGGGATACCACTTTCCTACAATGAGCAGTTCTTC.

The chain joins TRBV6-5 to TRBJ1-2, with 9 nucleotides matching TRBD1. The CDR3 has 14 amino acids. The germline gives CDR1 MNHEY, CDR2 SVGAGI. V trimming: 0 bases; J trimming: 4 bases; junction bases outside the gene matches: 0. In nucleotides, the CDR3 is TGTGCCAGCAGTTACTCGACAGGGGGCTATGGCTACACCTTC. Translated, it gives CASSYSTGGYGYTF.

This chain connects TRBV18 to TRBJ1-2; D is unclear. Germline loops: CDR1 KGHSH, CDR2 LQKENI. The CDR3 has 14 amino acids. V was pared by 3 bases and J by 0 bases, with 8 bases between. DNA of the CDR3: TGTGCCAGCTCACCTGCGATAGCTAACTATGGCTACACCTTC. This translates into CASSPAIANYGYTF.

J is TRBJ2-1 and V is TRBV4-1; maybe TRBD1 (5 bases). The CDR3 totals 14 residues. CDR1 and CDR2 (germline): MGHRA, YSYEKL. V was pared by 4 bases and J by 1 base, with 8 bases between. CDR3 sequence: CASSPGHSYNEQFF. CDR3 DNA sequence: TGCGCCAGCAGCCCAGGACATTCCTACAATGAGCAGTTCTTC.

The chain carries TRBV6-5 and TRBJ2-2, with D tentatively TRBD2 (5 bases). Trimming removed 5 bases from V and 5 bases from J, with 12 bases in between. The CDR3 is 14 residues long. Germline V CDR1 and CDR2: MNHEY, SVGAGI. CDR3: CASSHQQRTGELFF. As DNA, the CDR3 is TGTGCCAGCAGTCATCAACAGCGGACCGGGGAGCTGTTTTTT.